These 13 T cell receptor beta chains were all obtained from the same sample, sequenced in a study of CD4+ T cells in melanoma. TCRdb's table, derived via immunoSEQ multiplex PCR, lists solely in-frame clones and lacks some. The sample lists about 11,000 clones; 65% to 75% were seen once. The sequenced material came from cells from a culture (not recorded whether cultured in vitro). The receptors come from a human donor with melanoma.

The V gene is TRBV4-1, the J gene TRBJ2-4, with a possible D match to TRBD2 (6 bases). This CDR3 contains 17 residues. CDR1 is MGHRA, CDR2 YSYEKL, per germline. The V end was cut by 0 bases, the J end by 1 base, with 13 bases between. CDR3 coding DNA: TGCGCCAGCAGCCAAGATCGGGGGAGCGGGGCCAAAAACATTCAGTACTTC. The encoded protein is CASSQDRGSGAKNIQYF.

The chain uses TRBV6-5 and TRBJ2-5; no clear D. From germline, CDR1 is MNHEY and CDR2 SVGAGI. The CDR3 totals 14 residues. In DNA, the CDR3 is TGTAGCCACCTTATATCGGGTAGCAAGGGGACCCAGTACTTC. This gives the protein CSHLISGSKGTQYF.

V and J are TRBV18 and TRBJ2-7; possible D gene TRBD1, 6 bases. V lost 0 bases and J 6 bases, leaving 15 bases between the germline ends. The CDR3 consists of 15 residues. Germline V gives CDR1 KGHSH, CDR2 LQKENI. This chain's CDR3 is CASSPPRQAMGEQYF. DNA of the CDR3: TGTGCCAGCTCACCACCCCGACAGGCTATGGGCGAGCAGTACTTC.

The chain couples TRBV2 to TRBJ1-3; D not resolved. This CDR3 contains 16 residues. CDR1 and CDR2 from the germline V gene are SNHLY and FYNNEI. The V gene lost 6 bases and the J gene lost 2 bases, with 17 bases spanning the gap. The CDR3 loop reads CASRATRRVAGNTIYF. The CDR3, as DNA: TGTGCCAGCAGGGCCACACGTCGGGTGGCTGGAAACACCATATATTTT.

Only a few counts were recorded for this clone. The chain couples TRBV14 to TRBJ1-2; TRBD1 might be the D (6 bases). Germline V lookup: CDR1 SGHDN, CDR2 FVKESK. CDR3 length: 15 amino acids. Between the trimmed V and J ends, which lost 6 bases and 5 bases, there was a span of 19 bases. The CDR3 loop is CASSWTARRGYGYTF. CDR3 DNA: TGTGCCAGCAGTTGGACAGCAAGGCGTGGGTATGGCTACACCTTC.

This chain joins TRBV11-1 and TRBJ2-2; D unresolved. CDR1 SGHAT and CDR2 FQDESV come from the germline V gene (reference sequence). The CDR3 extends over 12 amino acids. V was pared by 4 bases and J by 9 bases, with 9 bases between. In nucleotides, the CDR3 is TGTGCCAGCAGCTCAAGGTTGCGGGAGCTGTTTTTT. This translates into CASSSRLRELFF.

This rearrangement joins TRBV5-1 to TRBJ2-5, with D unclear. CDR1 SGHRS and CDR2 YFSETQ come from the germline V gene. The ends were cut back, 3 bases at V and 5 bases at J, with 11 bases in the middle. The CDR3 runs to 13 residues. The CDR3 DNA follows: TGCGCCAGCAGCTCGGGCGTGGAGGAGACCCAGTACTTC. It specifies CASSSGVEETQYF.

The chain carries TRBV4-2 and TRBJ2-2; 8 positions agree with TRBD1. Trimming cost V 0 bases and J 0 bases; bases outside gene matches: 6. This CDR3 comprises 18 residues. Per the germline V gene, CDR1 is LGHNA and CDR2 is YNFKEQ. CDR3 region: CASSQDDRGVSNTGELFF. The CDR3 DNA sequence: TGTGCCAGCAGCCAAGATGACAGGGGCGTTTCGAACACCGGGGAGCTGTTTTTT.

For the CDR3, the DNA is TGTGCCAGCCTTGTTGGATATCGCGGAGGATATGGCTACACCTTC. This translates into CASLVGYRGGYGYTF. The chain carries TRBV30 and TRBJ1-2; D is unclear. V was trimmed by 8 bases and J by 5 bases, leaving 24 bases between them. This CDR3 comprises 15 residues. Germline CDR1 and CDR2: GTSNPN and SVGIG (reference sequence).

The J gene is TRBJ2-1, the V gene TRBV12-5, with D possibly called TRBD1 or TRBD2 (5 bases each). CDR1 LGHNT and CDR2 FRNRAP come from the germline V gene. The CDR3 covers 13 residues. V lost 3 bases and J 6 bases, leaving 9 bases between the germline ends. In nucleotides, the CDR3 is TGTGCTAGTGGTTTTCGGGGCCGCAATGAGCAGTTCTTC. It translates to CASGFRGRNEQFF.

The rearrangement links TRBV7-3 to TRBJ2-2; D ambiguous. The V end lost 5 bases, the J end lost 1 base, and 8 bases lay between the germline ends. The CDR3 spans 14 residues. Germline V lookup: CDR1 SGHTA, CDR2 FQGTGA. Here the CDR3 DNA reads TGTGCCAGCAGCCCTCCAGAGAACACCGGGGAGCTGTTTTTT. It encodes CASSPPENTGELFF. The whole variable domain, remainder taken from reference TRBV7-3 and TRBJ2-2, is GAGVSQTPSNKVTEKGKYVELRCDPISGHTALYWYRQSLGQGPEFLIYFQGTGAADDSGLPNDRFFAVRPEGSVSTLKIQRTERGDSAVYLCASSPPENTGELFFGEGSRLTVL.

The chain combines TRBV2 with TRBJ1-1; TRBD1 might be the D (5 bases). This CDR3 region has 13 residues. Germline V gene lookup returns CDR1 SNHLY and CDR2 FYNNEI. V lost 8 bases, J lost 6 bases, and 16 bases lay in between. CDR3 amino acids: CASGPDMLAEAFF. CDR3 nucleotide sequence: TGTGCCAGCGGTCCGGACATGCTTGCTGAAGCTTTCTTT.

This clone is medium-sized within its sample. The V gene is TRBV7-9, the J gene TRBJ1-6; D might be TRBD1 (5 bases). V was clipped by 1 base and J by 6 bases, with 10 bases between them. The CDR3 is made up of 15 amino acids. Germline V CDR1 and CDR2: SEHNR, FQNEAQ (reference sequence). CDR3 in DNA: TGTGCCAGCAGCTTAGGGGGCGCCCGTAATTCACCCCTCCACTTT. This encodes CASSLGGARNSPLHF.